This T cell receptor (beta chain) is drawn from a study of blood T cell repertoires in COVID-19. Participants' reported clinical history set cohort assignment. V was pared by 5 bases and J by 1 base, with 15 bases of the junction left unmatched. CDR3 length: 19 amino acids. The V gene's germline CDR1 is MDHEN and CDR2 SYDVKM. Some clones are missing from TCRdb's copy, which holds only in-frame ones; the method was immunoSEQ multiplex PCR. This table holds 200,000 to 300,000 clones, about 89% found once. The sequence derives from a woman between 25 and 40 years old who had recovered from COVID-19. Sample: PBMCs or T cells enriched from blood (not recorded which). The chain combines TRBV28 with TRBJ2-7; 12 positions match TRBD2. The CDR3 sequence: CASSLYYRTSGTSSYEQYF. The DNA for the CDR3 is TGTGCCAGCAGTCTATACTACAGGACTAGCGGGACCTCTTCCTACGAGCAGTACTTC.